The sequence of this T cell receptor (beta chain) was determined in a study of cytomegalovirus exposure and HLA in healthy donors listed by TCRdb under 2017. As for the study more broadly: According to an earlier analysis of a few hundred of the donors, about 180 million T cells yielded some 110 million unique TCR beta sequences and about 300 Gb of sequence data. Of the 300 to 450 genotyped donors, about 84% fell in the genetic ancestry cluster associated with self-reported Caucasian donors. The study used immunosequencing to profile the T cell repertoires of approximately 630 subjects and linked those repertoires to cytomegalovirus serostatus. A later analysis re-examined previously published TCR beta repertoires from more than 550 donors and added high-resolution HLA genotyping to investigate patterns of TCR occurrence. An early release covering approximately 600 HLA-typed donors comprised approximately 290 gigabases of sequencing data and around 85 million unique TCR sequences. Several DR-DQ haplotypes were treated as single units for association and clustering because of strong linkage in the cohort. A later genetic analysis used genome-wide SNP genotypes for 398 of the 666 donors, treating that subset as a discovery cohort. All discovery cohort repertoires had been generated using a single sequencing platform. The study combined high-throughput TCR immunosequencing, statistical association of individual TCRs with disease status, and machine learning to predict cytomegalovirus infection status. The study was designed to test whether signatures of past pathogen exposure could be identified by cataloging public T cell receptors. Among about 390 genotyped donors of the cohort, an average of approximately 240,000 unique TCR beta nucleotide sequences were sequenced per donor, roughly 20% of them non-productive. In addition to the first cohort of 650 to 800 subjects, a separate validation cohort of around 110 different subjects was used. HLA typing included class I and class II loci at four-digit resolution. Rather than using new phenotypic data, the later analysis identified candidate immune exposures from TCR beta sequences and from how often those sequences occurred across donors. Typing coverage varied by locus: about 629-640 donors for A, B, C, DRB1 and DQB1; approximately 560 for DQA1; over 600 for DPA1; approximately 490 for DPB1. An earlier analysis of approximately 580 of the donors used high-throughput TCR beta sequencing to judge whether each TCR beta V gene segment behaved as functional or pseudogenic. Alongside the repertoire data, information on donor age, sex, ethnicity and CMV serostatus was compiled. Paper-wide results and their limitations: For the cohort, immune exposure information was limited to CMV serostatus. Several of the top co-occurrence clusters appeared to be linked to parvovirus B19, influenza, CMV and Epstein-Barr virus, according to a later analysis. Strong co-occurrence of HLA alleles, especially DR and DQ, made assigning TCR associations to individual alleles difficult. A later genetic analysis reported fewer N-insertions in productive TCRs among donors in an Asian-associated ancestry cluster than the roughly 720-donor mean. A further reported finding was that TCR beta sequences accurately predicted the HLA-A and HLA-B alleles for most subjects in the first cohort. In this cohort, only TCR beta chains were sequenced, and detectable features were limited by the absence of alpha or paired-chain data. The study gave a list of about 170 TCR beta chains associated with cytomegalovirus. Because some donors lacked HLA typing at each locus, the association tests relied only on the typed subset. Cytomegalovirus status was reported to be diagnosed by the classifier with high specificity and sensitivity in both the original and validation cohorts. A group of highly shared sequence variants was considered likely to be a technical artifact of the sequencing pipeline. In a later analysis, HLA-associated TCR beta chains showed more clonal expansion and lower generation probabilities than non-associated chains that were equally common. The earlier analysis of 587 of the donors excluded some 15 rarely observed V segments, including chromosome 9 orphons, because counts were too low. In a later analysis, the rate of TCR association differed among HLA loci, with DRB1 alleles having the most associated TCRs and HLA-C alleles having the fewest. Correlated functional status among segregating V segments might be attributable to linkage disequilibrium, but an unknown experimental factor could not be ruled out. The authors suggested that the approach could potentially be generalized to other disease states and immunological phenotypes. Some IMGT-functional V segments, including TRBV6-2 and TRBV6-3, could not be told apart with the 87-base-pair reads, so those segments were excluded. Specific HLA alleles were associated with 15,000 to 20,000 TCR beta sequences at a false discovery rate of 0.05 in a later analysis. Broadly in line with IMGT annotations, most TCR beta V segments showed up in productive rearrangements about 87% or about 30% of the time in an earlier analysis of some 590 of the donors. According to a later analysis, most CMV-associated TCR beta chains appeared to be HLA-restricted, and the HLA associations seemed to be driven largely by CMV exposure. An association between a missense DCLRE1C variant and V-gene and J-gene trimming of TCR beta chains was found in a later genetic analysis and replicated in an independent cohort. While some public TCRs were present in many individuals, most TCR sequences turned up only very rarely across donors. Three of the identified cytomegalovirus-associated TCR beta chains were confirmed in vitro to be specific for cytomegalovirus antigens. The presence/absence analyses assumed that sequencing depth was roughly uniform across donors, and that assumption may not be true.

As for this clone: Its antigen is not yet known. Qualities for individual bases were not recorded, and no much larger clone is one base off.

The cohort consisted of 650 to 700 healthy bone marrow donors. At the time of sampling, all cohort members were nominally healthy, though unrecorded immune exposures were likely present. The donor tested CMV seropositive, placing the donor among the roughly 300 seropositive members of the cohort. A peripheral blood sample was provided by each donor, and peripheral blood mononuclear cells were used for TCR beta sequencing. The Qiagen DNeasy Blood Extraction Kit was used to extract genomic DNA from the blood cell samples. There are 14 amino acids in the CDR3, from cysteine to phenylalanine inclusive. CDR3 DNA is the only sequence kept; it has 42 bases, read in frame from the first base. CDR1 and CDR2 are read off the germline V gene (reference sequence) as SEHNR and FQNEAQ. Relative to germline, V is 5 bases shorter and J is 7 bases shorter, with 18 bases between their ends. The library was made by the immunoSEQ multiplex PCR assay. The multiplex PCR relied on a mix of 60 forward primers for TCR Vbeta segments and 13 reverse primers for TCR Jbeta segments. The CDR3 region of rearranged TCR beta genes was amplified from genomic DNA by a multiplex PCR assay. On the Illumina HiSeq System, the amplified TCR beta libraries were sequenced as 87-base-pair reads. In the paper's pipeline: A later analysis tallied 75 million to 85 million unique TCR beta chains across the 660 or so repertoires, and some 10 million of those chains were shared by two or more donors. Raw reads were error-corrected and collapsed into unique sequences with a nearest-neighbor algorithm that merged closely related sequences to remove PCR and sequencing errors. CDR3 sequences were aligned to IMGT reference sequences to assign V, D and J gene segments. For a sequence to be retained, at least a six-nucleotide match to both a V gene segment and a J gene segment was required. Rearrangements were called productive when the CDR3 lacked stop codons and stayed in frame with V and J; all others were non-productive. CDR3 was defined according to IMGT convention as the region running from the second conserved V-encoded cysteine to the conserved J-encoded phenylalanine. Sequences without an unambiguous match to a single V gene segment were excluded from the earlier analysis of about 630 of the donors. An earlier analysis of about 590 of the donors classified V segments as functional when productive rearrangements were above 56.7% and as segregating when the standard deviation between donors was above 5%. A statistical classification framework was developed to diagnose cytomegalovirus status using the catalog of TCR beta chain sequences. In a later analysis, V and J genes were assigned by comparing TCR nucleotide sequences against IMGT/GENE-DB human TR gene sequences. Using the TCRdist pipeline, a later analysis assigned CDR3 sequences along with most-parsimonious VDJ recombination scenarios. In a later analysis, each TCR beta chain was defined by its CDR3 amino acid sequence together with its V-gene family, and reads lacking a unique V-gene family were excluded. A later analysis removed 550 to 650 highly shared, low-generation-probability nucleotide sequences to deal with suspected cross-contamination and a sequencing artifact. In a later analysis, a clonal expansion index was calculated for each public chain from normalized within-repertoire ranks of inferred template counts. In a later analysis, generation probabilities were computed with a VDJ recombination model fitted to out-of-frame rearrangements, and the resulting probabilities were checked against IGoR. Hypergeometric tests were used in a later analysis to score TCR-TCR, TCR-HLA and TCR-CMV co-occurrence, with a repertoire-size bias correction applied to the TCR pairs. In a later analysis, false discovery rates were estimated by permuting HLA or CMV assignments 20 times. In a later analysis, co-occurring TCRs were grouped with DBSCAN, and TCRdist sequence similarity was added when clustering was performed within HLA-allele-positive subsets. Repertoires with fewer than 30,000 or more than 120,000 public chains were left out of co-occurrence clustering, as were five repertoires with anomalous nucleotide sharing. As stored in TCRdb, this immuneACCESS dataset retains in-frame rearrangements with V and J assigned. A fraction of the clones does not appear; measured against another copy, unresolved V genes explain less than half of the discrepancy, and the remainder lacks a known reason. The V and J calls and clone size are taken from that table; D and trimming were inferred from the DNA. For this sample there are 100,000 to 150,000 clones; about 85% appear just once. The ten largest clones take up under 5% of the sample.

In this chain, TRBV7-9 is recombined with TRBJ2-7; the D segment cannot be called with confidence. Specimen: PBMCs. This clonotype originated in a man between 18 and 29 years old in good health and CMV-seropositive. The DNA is TGTGCCAGCAGCCCCGAGATATCTTTGTCTGAGCAGTACTTC. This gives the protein CASSPEISLSEQYF. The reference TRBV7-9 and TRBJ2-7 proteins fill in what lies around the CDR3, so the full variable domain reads DTGVSQNPRHKITKRGQNVTFRCDPISEHNRLYWYRQTLGQGPEFLTYFQNEAQLEKSRLLSDRFSAERPKGSFSTLEIQRTEQGDSAMYLCASSPEISLSEQYFGPGTRLTVT.